This T cell receptor beta chain is drawn from a study of blood T cell repertoires in COVID-19. Study overall: Collection of acute and convalescent COVID-19 samples took place in the United States, Italy and Spain. Sources were T cells, B-cell-depleted T cells, or PBMCs; the material itself was cDNA or gDNA.

The CDR3 is made up of 15 amino acids. The ends were cut back, 2 bases at V and 0 bases at J, with 8 bases in the middle. Germline V gene lookup returns CDR1 SGHVS and CDR2 FQNEAQ. In the original processing: Reference gene primers were amplified, and this amplification served to estimate nucleated cell counts. Libraries were prepared by immunoSEQ multiplex PCR; TCRdb keeps only in-frame clonotypes and omits some of them. The D gene and trimming were derived from the DNA, and the V and J assignments and clone size from that table. Of hundreds of thousands of clones in the sample, more than 70% were seen once.

The rearrangement joins TRBV7-8 to TRBJ1-3, with D possibly being TRBD1 (6 bases). Material: peripheral blood. This TCR was sampled from a woman in her forties who had recovered from COVID-19. As DNA, the CDR3 is TGTGCCAGCAGCTTATGGGGGCTCTCTGGAAACACCATATATTTT. Amino acid sequence: CASSLWGLSGNTIYF.